The 32 T cell receptor beta chains below come from one sample, sequenced in a study of technical replicates of blood from a few donors. The repertoire was sequenced with immunoSEQ multiplex PCR; TCRdb's copy has only in-frame clones and lacks some. The sample lists 100,000 or so clones; 96% were seen once. What was sequenced was T cells isolated from PBMCs. The receptors were gathered from a human donor in good health.

This clone appeared a single time. The chain uses TRBV10-3 and TRBJ2-1; D possibly corresponds to TRBD2 (6 bases). CDR1 and CDR2 (germline): ENHRY, SYGVKD. V gave up 4 bases and J gave up 5 bases, with 15 bases separating them. This CDR3 is 15 amino acids long. The chain's CDR3 is CAISGVREINNEQFF. CDR3 nucleotide sequence: TGTGCCATCAGTGGCGTCCGGGAGATCAACAATGAGCAGTTCTTC.

V and J are TRBV7-2 and TRBJ1-2, with 9 bases identical to TRBD1. Trimming at V came to 7 bases and at J to 4 bases, leaving 16 bases not matched to a gene. Per the germline V gene, CDR1 is SGHTA and CDR2 is FQGNSA. This CDR3 is built from 17 residues. The CDR3 region is CASMVPGTGKFFYGYTF. CDR3 in DNA: TGTGCCAGCATGGTACCGGGGACAGGGAAATTTTTCTATGGCTACACCTTC.

The V and J genes are TRBV7-3 and TRBJ2-1; D not certain. Trimming stripped 8 bases from V and 6 bases from J, with 11 bases between. The CDR3 totals 12 residues. CDR1 is SGHTA, CDR2 FQGTGA, per germline. Here the CDR3 reads CASENGANEQFF. As DNA, the CDR3 is TGTGCCAGCGAGAACGGTGCCAATGAGCAGTTCTTC.

CDR3 nucleotide sequence: TGCAGCGTTGATAGTAGCGGGCCCAGCTCCTACAATGAGCAGTTCTTC. As protein: CSVDSSGPSSYNEQFF. The J gene is TRBJ2-1, the V gene TRBV29-1, with 7 positions matching TRBD2. CDR3 length: 16 amino acids. Unmatched junction bases numbered 8, after V lost 3 bases and J lost 0 bases. CDR1 SQVTM and CDR2 ANQGSEA come from the germline V gene.

The rearrangement links TRBV29-1 to TRBJ1-2; no firm D call. The CDR3 has 15 residues. Trimming took 5 bases from V and 2 from J, leaving 18 bases between them. Germline values: CDR1 SQVTM, CDR2 ANQGSEA. CDR3 DNA: TGCAGCGTTTCTAAACGGCTGGAACAGAACTATGGCTACACCTTC. Protein sequence: CSVSKRLEQNYGYTF.

This chain uses TRBV5-1 with TRBJ2-3, with 13 bases matching TRBD2. CDR3 length equals 19 residues. Germline assignment: CDR1 SGHRS and CDR2 YFSETQ. V lost 4 bases to trimming and J lost 5 bases; unmatched junction nucleotides: 16. This chain's CDR3 is CASSPRGPGLAGEEDTQYF. The CDR3 DNA is TGCGCCAGCAGCCCCAGGGGGCCAGGACTAGCGGGAGAAGAAGATACGCAGTATTTT.

The chain couples TRBV28 to TRBJ1-5; D remains ambiguous. Per the germline V gene, CDR1 is MDHEN and CDR2 is SYDVKM. V shed 2 bases and J shed 4 bases, with 9 bases lying between them. The CDR3 covers 14 residues. The CDR3 DNA is TGTGCCAGCAGTTTAGTGGCAGCGAATCAGCCCCAGCATTTT. Its protein product is CASSLVAANQPQHF. Full variable domain (rest looked up from reference TRBV28 and TRBJ1-5): DVKVTQSSRYLVKRTGEKVFLECVQDMDHENMFWYRQDPGLGLRLIYFSYDVKMKEKGDIPEGYSVSREKKERFSLILESASTNQTSMYLCASSLVAANQPQHFGDGTRLSIL.

The rearrangement joins TRBV11-2 to TRBJ2-7; 8 bases agree with TRBD1. J was trimmed by 3 bases and V by 6 bases; bases with no gene match: 10. This CDR3 region has 15 residues. From germline, CDR1 is SGHAT and CDR2 FQNNGV. The CDR3 sequence is CASRGGLGQGYEQYF. CDR3 sequence (DNA): TGTGCCAGCAGGGGGGGATTAGGACAGGGCTACGAGCAGTACTTC.

The chain uses TRBV2 and TRBJ2-2; TRBD1 agrees at 8 bases. V shed 6 bases and J 5 bases; nucleotides not matched to a gene: 8. This CDR3 is built from 15 residues. Germline CDR1 and CDR2: SNHLY and FYNNEI. The CDR3 loop reads CASRDWTGNTGELFF. As DNA, the CDR3 is TGTGCCAGCAGGGATTGGACAGGGAATACCGGGGAGCTGTTTTTT.

This clone was counted once. V and J are TRBV28 and TRBJ2-3; D ambiguous. Germline V gene sequence: CDR1 MDHEN, CDR2 SYDVKM. This CDR3 contains 18 residues. Trimming pared 4 bases from V and 0 bases from J, leaving 20 bases between. CDR3 DNA: TGTGCCAGCAGTTACCCCCTAGACCTCACTTCTAGCACAGATACGCAGTATTTT. Its protein is CASSYPLDLTSSTDTQYF.

The chain couples TRBV18 to TRBJ1-1, with 11 bases matching TRBD1. Germline V lookup: CDR1 KGHSH, CDR2 LQKENI. V shed 3 bases, J shed 3 bases, and the junction held 6 bases outside the gene matches. This CDR3 comprises 16 residues. The CDR3 protein is CASSPGTGGRDTEAFF. CDR3 nucleotide sequence: TGTGCCAGCTCACCCGGGACAGGGGGGAGGGACACTGAAGCTTTCTTT.

The chain carries TRBV21-1 and TRBJ1-1. TRBV21-1 is designated a pseudogene. This CDR3 is built from 17 residues. CDR3 amino acids: CASREGQGEGVGTEAFF. DNA for the CDR3: TGTGCCAGCAGAGAAGGACAAGGGGAGGGAGTCGGCACTGAAGCTTTCTTT.

The V and J genes are TRBV16 and TRBJ2-1; TRBD1 agrees at 11 bases. Germline-derived CDR1 and CDR2 are KGHSY and FQNENV. V shed 0 bases and J 6 bases; nucleotides not matched to a gene: 10. CDR3 length: 18 amino acids. CDR3 loop: CASSQSKWGQGDVNEQFF. For the CDR3, the DNA is TGTGCCAGCAGCCAATCGAAGTGGGGACAGGGGGATGTCAATGAGCAGTTCTTC.

The chain is built from TRBV2 and TRBJ2-1; 8 nucleotides align to TRBD1. Germline V CDR1 and CDR2: SNHLY, FYNNEI. Trimming took 8 bases from V and 10 from J; bases not matched to a gene: 7. This CDR3 is 12 amino acids long. CDR3 in DNA: TGTGCCAGCGCCCTAGGGGACAGGGAGCAGTTCTTC. Protein product: CASALGDREQFF.

This clone has only one observation. The V gene is TRBV4-1, the J gene TRBJ1-3; possible D gene TRBD1, 5 bases. The V gene lost 2 bases and the J gene lost 5 bases, with 13 bases spanning the gap. CDR1 is MGHRA and CDR2 is YSYEKL in the germline V gene. The length of the CDR3 is 15 residues. The CDR3 DNA reads TGCGCCAGCAGCCAAAGCCAGGGAGGCAGAAACACCATATATTTT. Its protein product is CASSQSQGGRNTIYF.

The chain combines TRBV28 with TRBJ1-2; 8 nucleotides agree with TRBD1. The junction had 6 bases not matched to a gene; V was cut back by 9 bases and J by 3 bases. The CDR3 consists of 13 residues. Per the germline V gene, CDR1 is MDHEN and CDR2 is SYDVKM. The CDR3 bases are TGTGCCAGTCAGAGGGGACAGGACTATGGCTACACCTTC. This translates into CASQRGQDYGYTF.

The chain carries TRBV19 and TRBJ1-2; weak D call: TRBD1 (6 bases). The CDR3 extends over 14 amino acids. The germline V gene has CDR1 LNHDA and CDR2 SQIVND (reference sequence). The V end lost 3 bases, the J end lost 3 bases, and 11 bases lay between the germline ends. The DNA of the CDR3 is TGTGCCAGTAGTATTAGGGCAGGGGACTATGGCTACACCTTC. Translated: CASSIRAGDYGYTF.

J is TRBJ2-1 and V is TRBV6-6, with D tentatively TRBD1 (5 bases). Trimming pared 6 bases from V and 5 bases from J, leaving 14 bases between. Germline values: CDR1 MNHNY, CDR2 SVGAGI (reference sequence). The CDR3 covers 14 residues. The CDR3 loop is CASSFRVFNNEQFF. The CDR3 nucleotides are TGTGCCAGCAGCTTCAGGGTTTTTAACAATGAGCAGTTCTTC.

The chain carries TRBV6-5 and TRBJ2-5, with D perhaps matching TRBD1 (6 bases). The CDR3 sequence is 13 residues long. Germline V gene lookup returns CDR1 MNHEY and CDR2 SVGAGI. The germline V and J ends were trimmed by 2 bases and 7 bases, with 11 bases remaining between them. CDR3 sequence reads: CASSYGRGLTQYF. The DNA of the CDR3 is TGTGCCAGCAGTTACGGCAGGGGATTGACCCAGTACTTC.

The V call is TRBV7-9, the J call TRBJ1-5, with TRBD1 as a possible D gene (6 bases). The germline V and J ends were trimmed by 5 bases and 1 base, with 9 bases remaining between them. Germline CDR1 SEHNR, CDR2 FQNEAQ (reference sequence). The CDR3 sequence is 14 residues long. The CDR3, as DNA: TGTGCCAGCAGCCCCGGGACAAGCAATCAGCCCCAGCATTTT. As protein: CASSPGTSNQPQHF.

The rearrangement joins TRBV7-9 to TRBJ1-5, with 8 positions matching TRBD1. Losses at the gene ends were 5 bases for V and 3 bases for J; bases not matched to a gene: 3. The CDR3 is made up of 14 amino acids. The germline CDR1 and CDR2 sequences are SEHNR and FQNEAQ (reference sequence). The CDR3: CASSEDRVNQPQHF. DNA of the CDR3: TGTGCCAGCAGCGAGGACAGGGTCAATCAGCCCCAGCATTTT.

This sequence joins TRBV4-1 and TRBJ2-7, with 9 bases lining up with TRBD1. CDR1 and CDR2 (germline): MGHRA, YSYEKL. The trim removed 4 bases at V and 3 bases at J, leaving 7 bases unmatched. The CDR3 is 15 residues long. CDR3 in DNA: TGCGCCAGCAGCCCTCCCGGGACAGGGAACTACGAGCAGTACTTC. This codes for CASSPPGTGNYEQYF.

The chain recombines TRBV19 with TRBJ2-3; 14 bases are a match to TRBD2. The J segment lost 3 bases and the V segment lost 5 bases, leaving 4 bases of the junction unmatched. Germline V gene sequence: CDR1 LNHDA, CDR2 SQIVND (reference sequence). This CDR3 comprises 16 residues. CDR3 DNA sequence: TGTGCCAGTAGTTCGTGGACTAGCGGGAGGACAGATACGCAGTATTTT. Encoded protein: CASSSWTSGRTDTQYF.

The chain is built from TRBV30 and TRBJ2-7; no firm D call. CDR1 and CDR2 from the germline V gene are GTSNPN and SVGIG (reference sequence). Deletions cut 2 bases from V and 4 bases from J, with 15 bases between. CDR3 length: 14 amino acids. The CDR3 loop is CAWSLDSFSYEQYF. CDR3 nucleotides: TGTGCCTGGAGTCTTGACTCCTTCTCTTACGAGCAGTACTTC.

As DNA, the CDR3 is TGTGCCAGCAGCTTGGGAGGAGGAGCCTACGAGCAGTACTTC. Amino acid sequence: CASSLGGGAYEQYF. The chain links TRBV11-2 to TRBJ2-7, with D possibly being TRBD2 (6 bases). This CDR3 has 14 residues. The V end was cut by 3 bases, the J end by 2 bases, with 11 bases between. Germline V lookup: CDR1 SGHAT, CDR2 FQNNGV.

The CDR3 DNA reads as TGTGCCAGTAGTACGTCGCGGGAGCTGAACGAGCAGTACTTC. It encodes CASSTSRELNEQYF. This sequence joins TRBV19 and TRBJ2-7; 7 positions match TRBD2. Germline V CDR1 and CDR2: LNHDA, SQIVND (reference sequence). Trimming took 4 bases from V and 5 from J; bases not matched to a gene: 8. The CDR3 totals 14 residues.

The J gene is TRBJ1-2, the V gene TRBV10-3; D is perhaps TRBD1 (6 bases). Deletions cut 0 bases from V and 6 bases from J, with 11 bases between. Per the germline V gene, CDR1 is ENHRY and CDR2 is SYGVKD. The CDR3 has 14 residues. The CDR3 region has the DNA TGTGCCATCAGTGAGTCCGGGTCAGGGGATGGCTACACCTTC. Amino acid sequence: CAISESGSGDGYTF.

The CDR3 nucleotides are TGCGCCAGCAGCAACCCGACTAGCTCCTACAATGAGCAGTTCTTC. Translated: CASSNPTSSYNEQFF. The genes are TRBV5-1 and TRBJ2-1; D is possibly TRBD2 (6 bases). CDR3 length: 15 amino acids. CDR1 is SGHRS and CDR2 is YFSETQ in the germline V gene. The V end lost 4 bases, the J end lost 0 bases, and 11 bases lay between the germline ends. The full variable domain, its missing parts supplied by reference TRBV5-1 and TRBJ2-1, is KAGVTQTPRYLIKTRGQQVTLSCSPISGHRSVSWYQQTPGQGLQFLFEYFSETQRNKGNFPGRFSGRQFSNSRSEMNVSTLELGDSALYLCASSNPTSSYNEQFFGPGTRLTVL.

This chain's CDR3 is CASSLTGTYYNEQFF. The CDR3 nucleotides are TGTGCCAGCTCACTGACAGGGACCTACTACAATGAGCAGTTCTTC. The chain has TRBV18 and TRBJ2-1, with 7 bases aligning to TRBD1. The CDR3 is 15 amino acids. In germline, CDR1 is KGHSH, CDR2 LQKENI. Losses at the gene ends were 4 bases for V and 3 bases for J; bases not matched to a gene: 6.

The chain is built from TRBV5-1 and TRBJ2-3; 12 bases fit TRBD2. The V gene's germline CDR1 is SGHRS and CDR2 YFSETQ. CDR3 length equals 17 residues. The V segment lost 0 bases and the J segment 6 bases; nucleotides outside the gene matches: 8. The CDR3 nucleotides are TGCGCCAGCAGCTTGGTACGGCTAGCGGGAGGGGTGGATACGCAGTATTTT. Protein product: CASSLVRLAGGVDTQYF. Full variable domain (rest looked up from reference TRBV5-1 and TRBJ2-3): KAGVTQTPRYLIKTRGQQVTLSCSPISGHRSVSWYQQTPGQGLQFLFEYFSETQRNKGNFPGRFSGRQFSNSRSEMNVSTLELGDSALYLCASSLVRLAGGVDTQYFGPGTRLTVL.

This chain joins TRBV2 and TRBJ2-3, with 12 bases fitting TRBD2. Germline V lookup: CDR1 SNHLY, CDR2 FYNNEI. J was trimmed by 1 base and V by 4 bases; bases with no gene match: 0. The CDR3 length is 15 residues. The CDR3 spells CASSGLAGGTDTQYF. CDR3 coding DNA: TGTGCCAGCAGTGGACTAGCGGGAGGCACAGATACGCAGTATTTT. Variable domain in full (rest from reference TRBV2 and TRBJ2-3): EPEVTQTPSHQVTQMGQEVILRCVPISNHLYFYWYRQILGQKVEFLVSFYNNEISEKSEIFDDQFSVERPDGSNFTLKIRSTKLEDSAMYFCASSGLAGGTDTQYFGPGTRLTVL.

This chain uses TRBV25-1 with TRBJ2-2, with a weak D call TRBD1 (8 bases). V lost 7 bases and J 2 bases, leaving 17 bases between the germline ends. The CDR3 runs to 16 residues. Germline V gene data show CDR1 as MGHDK and CDR2 as SYGVNS. CDR3 protein: CASTPAGTGNTGELFF. CDR3 sequence (DNA): TGTGCCAGCACCCCAGCGGGGACAGGCAACACCGGGGAGCTGTTTTTT.